Listed here are 5 T cell receptor beta chains from one sample, sequenced in a study of blood T cell repertoires in COVID-19. Generated by immunoSEQ multiplex PCR, the TCRdb table keeps only in-frame clones and is missing some. The sample includes around 360,000 clones, roughly nine tenths seen only once; the top ten take 2.5% to 3%. The sample comprised PBMCs or T cells enriched from blood (not recorded which). These receptors all come from a woman aged 25-40 years who had recovered from COVID-19.

The chain couples TRBV19 to TRBJ1-1; 10 bases match TRBD1. V shed 3 bases, J shed 5 bases, and the junction held 3 bases outside the gene matches. There are 14 residues in the CDR3. The germline gives CDR1 LNHDA, CDR2 SQIVND (reference sequence). The CDR3 DNA sequence: TGTGCCAGTAGTATCCGGACAGGGGGGACTGAAGCTTTCTTT. This gives the protein CASSIRTGGTEAFF.

The rearrangement joins TRBV5-6 to TRBJ1-4; D ambiguous. Trimming cost V 0 bases and J 11 bases, with 14 bases left between them. The CDR3 is 14 amino acids. Germline CDR1 SGHDT, CDR2 YYEEEE. The CDR3 coding sequence is TGTGCCAGCAGCTTGGGGTCAGGCCTTGGGAAACTGTTTTTT. It encodes CASSLGSGLGKLFF.

CDR3: CASSFGLDTQYF. CDR3 DNA: TGTGCCAGCAGCTTCGGTTTGGATACGCAGTATTTT. The V call is TRBV7-2, the J call TRBJ2-3, with no clear D. Germline-derived CDR1 and CDR2 are SGHTA and FQGNSA. Trimming took off 3 bases at V and 6 bases at J, with 7 bases between the two ends. The CDR3 sequence is 12 residues long.

V gene TRBV6-5 combines with J gene TRBJ1-1; a weak D match, TRBD1 (5 bases). V was trimmed by 7 bases and J by 1 base, leaving 10 bases between them. The CDR3 is 13 amino acids. Germline values: CDR1 MNHEY, CDR2 SVGAGI. The CDR3 DNA reads as TGTGCCAGCACACCTGGACAGAACACTGAAGCTTTCTTT. Translating gives CASTPGQNTEAFF.

The gene calls are TRBV7-2 and TRBJ2-1; 9 bases align to TRBD2. The CDR3 is 16 residues long. Germline trimming cut 2 bases from V and 6 bases from J; bases unmatched to any gene: 8. Germline assignment: CDR1 SGHTA and CDR2 FQGNSA. The CDR3 spells CASSLRASGISNEQFF. The CDR3 nucleotides are TGTGCCAGCAGCTTACGAGCTAGCGGGATTAGCAATGAGCAGTTCTTC.